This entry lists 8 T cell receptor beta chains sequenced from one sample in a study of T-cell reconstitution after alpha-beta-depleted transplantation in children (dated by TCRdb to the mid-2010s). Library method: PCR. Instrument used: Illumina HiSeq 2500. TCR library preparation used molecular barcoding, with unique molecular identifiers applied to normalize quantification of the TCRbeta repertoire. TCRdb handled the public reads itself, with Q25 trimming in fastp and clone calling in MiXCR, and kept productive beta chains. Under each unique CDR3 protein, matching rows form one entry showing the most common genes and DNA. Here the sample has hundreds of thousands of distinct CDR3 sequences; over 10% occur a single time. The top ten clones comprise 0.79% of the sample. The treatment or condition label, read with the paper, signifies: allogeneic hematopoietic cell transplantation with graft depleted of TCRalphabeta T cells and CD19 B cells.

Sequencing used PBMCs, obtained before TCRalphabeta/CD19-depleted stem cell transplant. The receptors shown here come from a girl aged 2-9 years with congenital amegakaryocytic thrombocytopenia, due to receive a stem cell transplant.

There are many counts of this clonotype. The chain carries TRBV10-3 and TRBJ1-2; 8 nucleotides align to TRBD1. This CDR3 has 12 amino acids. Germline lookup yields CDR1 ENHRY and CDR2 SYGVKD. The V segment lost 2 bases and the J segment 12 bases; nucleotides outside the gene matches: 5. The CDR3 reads CAISERDRRHTF. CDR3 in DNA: TGTGCCATCAGTGAGCGGGACAGGAGACACACCTTC.

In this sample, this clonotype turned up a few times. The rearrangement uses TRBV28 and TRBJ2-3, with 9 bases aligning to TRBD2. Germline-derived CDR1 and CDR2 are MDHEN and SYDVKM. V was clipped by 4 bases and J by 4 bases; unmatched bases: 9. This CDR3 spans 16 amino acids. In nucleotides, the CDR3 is TGTGCCAGCAGTTCCTCGGCGGGAGGGGACTCAGATACGCAGTATTTT. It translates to CASSSSAGGDSDTQYF.

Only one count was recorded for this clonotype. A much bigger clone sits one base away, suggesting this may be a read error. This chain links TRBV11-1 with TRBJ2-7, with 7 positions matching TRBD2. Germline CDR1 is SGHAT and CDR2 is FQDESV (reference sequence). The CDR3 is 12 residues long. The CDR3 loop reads CASSFLREEQSF. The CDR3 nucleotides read TGTGCCAGCAGTTTCCTCCGGGAGGAGCAGTCCTTC. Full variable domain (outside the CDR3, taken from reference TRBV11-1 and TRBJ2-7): EAEVAQSPRYKITEKSQAVAFWCDPISGHATLYWYRQILGQGPELLVQFQDESVVDDSQLPKDRFSAERLKGVDSTLKIQPAELGDSAMYLCASSFLREEQSFGPGTRLTVT.

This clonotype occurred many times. The chain's CDR3 is CASSVTGSPYNEQFF. DNA for the CDR3: TGTGCCAGCAGTGTAACAGGGAGCCCCTACAATGAGCAGTTCTTC. The chain employs TRBV27 and TRBJ2-1; perhaps TRBD1 as D (6 bases). Trimming took off 5 bases at V and 2 bases at J, with 13 bases between the two ends. CDR1 and CDR2 (germline): MNHEY, SMNVEV (reference sequence). CDR3 length: 15 residues.

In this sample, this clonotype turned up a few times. DNA for the CDR3: TGTGCCAGCAGTTTAGACGGATATGGCAATGAGCAGTTCTTC. Its protein product is CASSLDGYGNEQFF. The chain is built from TRBV12-3 or TRBV12-4 and TRBJ2-1; D not certain. Trimming took 1 base from V and 6 from J, leaving 10 bases between them. CDR3 length: 14 amino acids.

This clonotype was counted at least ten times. The CDR3 sequence: CAIKAGVPEETQYF. CDR3 in DNA: TGTGCCATCAAAGCCGGGGTCCCTGAGGAGACCCAGTACTTC. V and J are TRBV10-3 and TRBJ2-5; a possible D gene is TRBD2 (5 bases). Germline CDR1 is ENHRY and CDR2 is SYGVKD. V was shortened by 7 bases and J by 5 bases, with 17 bases between the two germline ends. The CDR3 sequence is 14 residues long.

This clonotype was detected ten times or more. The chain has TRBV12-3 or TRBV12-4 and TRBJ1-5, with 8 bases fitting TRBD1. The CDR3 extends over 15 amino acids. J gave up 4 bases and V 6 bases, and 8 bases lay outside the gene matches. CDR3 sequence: CASRSGTGPNQPQHF. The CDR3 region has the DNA TGTGCCAGCAGGTCCGGGACAGGCCCTAATCAGCCCCAGCATTTT.

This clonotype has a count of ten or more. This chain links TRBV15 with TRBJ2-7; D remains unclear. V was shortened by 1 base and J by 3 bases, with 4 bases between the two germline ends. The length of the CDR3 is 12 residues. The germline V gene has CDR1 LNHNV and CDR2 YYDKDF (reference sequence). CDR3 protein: CATSRGSYEQYF. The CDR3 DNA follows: TGTGCCACCAGCAGAGGAAGCTACGAGCAGTACTTC.